A selection of T cell receptor beta chains follows, all from one sample in a study of T cells in Graves' hyperthyroidism and ophthalmopathy. TCRdb reprocessed the multiplex PCR reads with MiXCR, giving one entry per CDR3 protein. The sample lists 300,000 to 350,000 distinct CDR3 sequences; 11% to 15% were seen once. Sequences were obtained from blood. These receptors all stem from a woman aged 25-40 years with Graves' hyperthyroidism. The CDR3 runs from the conserved cysteine through the conserved F or W. A D gene is named only where the DNA matches it firmly. Only part of the rows carry a size: once, few, many, or a class if the clone is expanded.

length: 16; V: TRBV9; D: .; J: TRBJ1-4; size: few; CDR3: CASSHPRTEKNEKLFF; DNA: TGTGCCAGCAGCCACCCCAGGACAGAGAAGAATGAAAAACTGTTTTTT
length: 14; V: TRBV6-2/TRBV6-3; D: TRBD1; J: TRBJ2-7; size: many; CDR3: CATTRQGPTYEQYF; DNA: TGTGCCACTACCAGACAGGGTCCAACCTACGAGCAGTACTTC
length: 15; V: TRBV20-1; D: TRBD2; J: TRBJ2-3; size: many; CDR3: CSANSGTSGTDTQYF; DNA: TGCAGTGCCAACTCCGGGACTAGCGGTACAGATACGCAGTATTTT
length: 14; V: TRBV6-1; D: .; J: TRBJ1-4; size: many; CDR3: CASTRGYANEKLFF; DNA: TGTGCCAGCACCAGGGGTTACGCTAATGAAAAACTGTTTTTT
length: 15; V: TRBV20-1; D: .; J: TRBJ2-5; size: many; CDR3: CSARMAEDLQETQYF; DNA: TGCAGTGCTAGAATGGCGGAGGACCTTCAAGAGACCCAGTACTTC
length: 15; V: TRBV30; D: .; J: TRBJ1-1; size: few; CDR3: CAWRSPRQWNTEAFF; DNA: TGTGCCTGGAGGAGCCCGCGACAGTGGAACACTGAAGCTTTCTTT
length: 13; V: TRBV12-3/TRBV12-4; D: .; J: TRBJ2-5; size: many; CDR3: CASSSVALETQYF; DNA: TGTGCCAGCAGCTCCGTTGCTTTAGAGACCCAGTACTTC
length: 13; V: TRBV19; D: .; J: TRBJ1-1; size: .; CDR3: CASSPQKNTEAFF; DNA: TGTGCCAGTAGCCCACAGAAGAACACTGAAGCTTTCTTT
length: 14; V: TRBV28; D: .; J: TRBJ2-3; size: many; CDR3: CASSLPGPTDTQYF; DNA: TGTGCCAGCAGTTTACCAGGCCCCACAGATACGCAGTATTTT
length: 20; V: TRBV11-2; D: TRBD2; J: TRBJ2-5; size: .; CDR3: CASSLGGRTSGKRNQETQYF; DNA: TGTGCCAGCAGCTTAGGGGGTCGGACTAGCGGGAAGAGAAACCAAGAGACCCAGTACTTC
length: 22; V: TRBV6-1; D: TRBD2; J: TRBJ2-3; size: .; CDR3: CASSEWGRAETSGDLRTDTQYF; DNA: TGTGCCAGCAGTGAATGGGGAAGGGCAGAGACTAGCGGGGACCTCAGGACAGATACGCAGTATTTT
length: 15; V: TRBV7-2; D: .; J: TRBJ1-1; size: many; CDR3: CASSSPRWGWTEAFF; DNA: TGTGCCAGCAGCTCGCCTCGGTGGGGATGGACTGAAGCTTTCTTT
length: 18; V: TRBV13; D: TRBD2; J: TRBJ2-1; size: many; CDR3: CASSLGVTSGMLYNEQFF; DNA: TGTGCCAGCAGCTTAGGTGTGACTAGCGGGATGCTCTACAATGAGCAGTTCTTC
length: 13; V: TRBV30; D: .; J: TRBJ2-5; size: many; CDR3: CAWSVRVQETQYF; DNA: TGTGCCTGGAGTGTACGGGTACAAGAGACCCAGTACTTC
length: 14; V: TRBV29-1; D: .; J: TRBJ2-7; size: many; CDR3: CSVEGLLDTYEQYF; DNA: TGCAGCGTTGAAGGACTGTTGGACACCTACGAGCAGTACTTC
length: 14; V: TRBV28; D: .; J: TRBJ2-1; size: many; CDR3: CASSPIGSVTEQFF; DNA: TGTGCCAGCAGCCCCATCGGGTCCGTCACTGAGCAGTTCTTC
length: 14; V: TRBV12-3/TRBV12-4; D: .; J: TRBJ2-3; size: .; CDR3: CASNRPPRGEGQYF; DNA: TGTGCCAGCAACCGGCCACCGAGGGGGGAGGGGCAGTATTTT
length: 14; V: TRBV24-1; D: .; J: TRBJ1-2; size: few; CDR3: CATSASGTNYGYTF; DNA: TGTGCCACCAGTGCATCGGGAACTAACTATGGCTACACCTTC
length: 19; V: TRBV6-5; D: .; J: TRBJ2-3; size: many; CDR3: CASSYSVGGHFSSTDTQYF; DNA: TGTGCCAGCAGTTACTCCGTGGGGGGGCACTTCTCTAGCACAGATACGCAGTATTTT
length: 15; V: TRBV20-1; D: .; J: TRBJ2-5; size: many; CDR3: CSATKGRPGKETQYF; DNA: TGCAGTGCTACAAAAGGACGCCCTGGGAAAGAGACCCAGTACTTC
length: 12; V: TRBV6-1; D: .; J: TRBJ1-1; size: many; CDR3: CASSPTGTEAFF; DNA: TGTGCCAGCAGCCCCACAGGCACTGAAGCTTTCTTT
length: 16; V: TRBV12-3/TRBV12-4; D: .; J: TRBJ1-3; size: many; CDR3: CASSFLLKGSGNTIYF; DNA: TGTGCCAGCAGTTTCCTTCTGAAAGGGTCTGGAAACACCATATATTTT
length: 16; V: TRBV24-1; D: TRBD1; J: TRBJ1-1; size: many; CDR3: CATSDSGTGVNTEAFF; DNA: TGTGCCACCAGTGATTCCGGGACAGGGGTGAACACTGAAGCTTTCTTT
length: 16; V: TRBV7-9; D: .; J: TRBJ1-4; size: many; CDR3: CASSESGGVANEKLFF; DNA: TGTGCCAGCAGCGAATCCGGCGGGGTGGCTAATGAAAAACTGTTTTTT
length: 13; V: TRBV2; D: .; J: TRBJ1-6; size: few; CDR3: CVGFGSYNSPLHF; DNA: TGTGTAGGATTTGGGTCCTATAATTCACCCCTCCACTTT
length: 12; V: TRBV7-3; D: .; J: TRBJ2-2; size: few; CDR3: CASSHGTGELFF; DNA: TGTGCCAGCAGCCACGGGACCGGGGAGCTGTTTTTT
length: 16; V: TRBV19; D: .; J: TRBJ1-6; size: many; CDR3: CASHSQPGFYNSPLHF; DNA: TGTGCCAGCCACTCACAGCCTGGATTCTATAATTCACCCCTCCACTTT
length: 14; V: TRBV6-1; D: TRBD1; J: TRBJ1-1; size: few; CDR3: CASSRGGGTTEAFF; DNA: TGTGCCAGCAGCAGGGGGGGCGGGACCACTGAAGCTTTCTTT
length: 14; V: TRBV2; D: .; J: TRBJ2-2; size: many; CDR3: CASNEPGRTGELFF; DNA: TGTGCCAGCAATGAGCCGGGGCGGACCGGGGAGCTGTTTTTT
length: 12; V: TRBV20-1; D: .; J: TRBJ2-3; size: many; CDR3: CSAPQGGDTQYF; DNA: TGCAGTGCTCCCCAGGGTGGCGATACGCAGTATTTT
length: 17; V: TRBV15; D: .; J: TRBJ2-7; size: many; CDR3: CATSRDRGSGLGGEQYF; DNA: TGTGCCACCAGCAGAGATCGCGGTTCTGGGTTGGGCGGCGAGCAGTACTTC
length: 14; V: TRBV6-1; D: TRBD1; J: TRBJ2-3; size: .; CDR3: CASNQDRGQDTEYF; DNA: TGTGCCAGCAACCAAGACAGGGGTCAAGATACGGAGTATTTT
length: 13; V: TRBV10-1; D: .; J: TRBJ1-2; size: few; CDR3: CASSDSSGYGYTF; DNA: TGCGCCAGCAGTGACTCAAGTGGGTATGGCTACACCTTC
length: 14; V: TRBV30; D: TRBD2; J: TRBJ2-3; size: few; CDR3: CAWNLAVSTDTQYF; DNA: TGTGCCTGGAATCTAGCGGTGAGCACAGATACGCAGTATTTT
length: 16; V: TRBV11-2; D: .; J: TRBJ2-3; size: few; CDR3: CASSPILGTVTDTQYF; DNA: TGTGCCAGCAGTCCTATACTTGGTACGGTGACAGATACGCAGTATTTT
length: 15; V: TRBV3-1; D: .; J: TRBJ2-7; size: .; CDR3: CASSQDLWQGGEQYF; DNA: TGTGCCAGCAGCCAAGATCTTTGGCAGGGGGGTGAGCAGTACTTC
length: 16; V: TRBV27; D: .; J: TRBJ2-3; size: many; CDR3: CASSLIWGDGTDTQYF; DNA: TGTGCCAGCAGTTTAATATGGGGAGACGGCACAGATACGCAGTATTTT
length: 13; V: TRBV28; D: .; J: TRBJ1-5; size: .; CDR3: CASSQTGLGPQHF; DNA: TGTGCCAGCAGCCAAACAGGGTTGGGGCCCCAGCATTTT
length: 15; V: TRBV5-1; D: .; J: TRBJ2-1; size: few; CDR3: CASSLVALPYNEQFF; DNA: TGCGCCAGCAGCTTGGTGGCCTTACCCTACAATGAGCAGTTCTTC